Given below is one TCR beta chain in context. Its antigen is unknown. As for the donors, each was a healthy bone marrow donor. This entry comes from a study of cytomegalovirus exposure and HLA in healthy donors. Study-wide points: Productive status was seen about 87% or about 30% of the time for most TCR beta V segments in an earlier analysis. Among the most significant clusters, several appeared linked to common viral pathogens in a later analysis.

The PCR used 60 Vbeta and 13 Jbeta primers. This table comes from immunoSEQ multiplex PCR, and its TCRdb copy is limited to in-frame clones, with some not included. The sample includes fewer than 95,000 clones, roughly 80% of them seen just once. Material: PBMCs. The sequence derives from a middle-aged man in good health and CMV-seronegative.

CDR3 nucleotide sequence: TGCGCCAGCAGCCACGGGGGGCCCGGGGACGAGCAGTACTTC. It translates to CASSHGGPGDEQYF. The rearrangement uses TRBV4-3 and TRBJ2-7; TRBD2 might be the D (7 bases). The CDR3 length is 14 residues. Germline CDR1 is LGHNA and CDR2 is YSLEER. Between the trimmed V and J ends, which lost 3 bases and 5 bases, there was a span of 14 bases.